The next 8 T cell receptor beta chains were all read from a single sample in a study of regulatory T cells in long-lasting Graves disease. Specified time point: newly diagnosed GD, antithyroid drugs for less than 3 months. There was RNA extracted from PBMCs, and the TCR library was made from it. To make TCR beta libraries, researchers used iRepertoire HTBI primers and Arm-PCR of CDR3 regions. In TCRdb, the multiplex PCR reads were re-called with MiXCR into one record per CDR3 protein. The sample shows some 490,000 distinct CDR3 sequences, more than 10% of them seen only once. A further study also used this sample, focusing on T cells in Graves' hyperthyroidism and ophthalmopathy.

This sample comprised peripheral blood mononuclear cells (PBMCs), obtained at new diagnosis, from a patient treated with antithyroid drugs. All receptors derive from a woman aged 30 to 39 with Graves disease.

This clonotype was counted ten times or more. The V gene is TRBV27, the J gene TRBJ2-7; tentatively, D is TRBD1 (6 bases). The V and J ends lost 5 bases and 5 bases respectively, with 16 bases between them. The CDR3 extends over 14 amino acids. Germline lookup yields CDR1 MNHEY and CDR2 SMNVEV (reference sequence). CDR3 bases: TGTGCCAGCAGTACGACCCAGGGGTCGGACGAGCAGTACTTC. This translates into CASSTTQGSDEQYF.

This clonotype was detected ten times or more. The V and J genes are TRBV5-1 and TRBJ2-5; D is possibly TRBD2 (6 bases). Trimming left V 0 bases short and J 4 bases short, with 7 bases between. The CDR3 consists of 13 residues. Germline V CDR1 and CDR2: SGHRS, YFSETQ. CDR3 region: CASSLETRETQYF. CDR3 nucleotide sequence: TGCGCCAGCAGCTTGGAGACTAGAGAGACCCAGTACTTC.

In its sample, this clonotype was seen many times. The genes are TRBV14 and TRBJ2-3; D gene uncertain. V dropped 6 bases and J dropped 0 bases, with 10 bases sitting between them. From germline, CDR1 is SGHDN and CDR2 FVKESK. This CDR3 spans 14 amino acids. CDR3 DNA: TGTGCCAGCAGGCCAGAGTCTAGCACAGATACGCAGTATTTT. Translation: CASRPESSTDTQYF.

This clonotype was counted at least ten times. This sequence joins TRBV30 and TRBJ1-1; 7 nucleotides agree with TRBD1. Looked up from germline, CDR1 is GTSNPN and CDR2 is SVGIG (reference sequence). V was clipped by 4 bases and J by 1 base; unmatched bases: 6. This CDR3 contains 14 residues. CDR3 sequence (DNA): TGTGCCTGGACCGGGACAGCTAAGAACACTGAAGCTTTCTTT. It yields the protein CAWTGTAKNTEAFF.

This clonotype was counted ten times or more. Written as DNA, the CDR3 is TGCAGTGCTAGGGCAGTCTACGAGCAGTACTTC. Translating gives CSARAVYEQYF. V is TRBV20-1 and J is TRBJ2-7, with D unclear. V lost 3 bases and J lost 3, with 6 bases in between. The length of the CDR3 is 11 residues. Germline CDR1 is DFQATT and CDR2 is SNEGSKA (reference sequence).

This clonotype was counted at least ten times. The chain has TRBV30 and TRBJ2-7; D unclear. CDR3 length: 12 amino acids. V was cut by 2 bases and J by 3 bases, with 8 bases left in between. Germline V lookup: CDR1 GTSNPN, CDR2 SVGIG (reference sequence). The CDR3 DNA reads as TGTGCCTGGAGTAACCTCGACTACGAGCAGTACTTC. Encoded protein: CAWSNLDYEQYF. The variable domain in full, completed from reference TRBV30 and TRBJ2-7, reads SQTIHQWPATLVQPVGSPLSLECTVEGTSNPNLYWYRQAAGRGLQLLFYSVGIGQISSEVPQNLSASRPQDRQFILSSKKLLLSDSGFYLCAWSNLDYEQYFGPGTRLTVT.

This clonotype has ten or more counts. The rearrangement links TRBV12-3 or TRBV12-4 to TRBJ1-1; D not resolved. The CDR3 is 15 residues long. Trimming removed 3 bases from V and 1 base from J, with 12 bases in between. The DNA of the CDR3 is TGTGCCAGCAGTTTGGAGGCAACATGGAACACTGAAGCTTTCTTT. Translation gives CASSLEATWNTEAFF.

This sequence joins TRBV29-1 and TRBJ2-3; D might be TRBD1 or TRBD2, each matching 6 bases. Between the trimmed V and J ends, which lost 3 bases and 0 bases, there was a span of 7 bases. Germline lookup yields CDR1 SQVTM and CDR2 ANQGSEA. CDR3 length: 13 residues. CDR3 loop: CSVEGGSTDTQYF. DNA for the CDR3: TGCAGCGTTGAGGGGGGCAGCACAGATACGCAGTATTTT.